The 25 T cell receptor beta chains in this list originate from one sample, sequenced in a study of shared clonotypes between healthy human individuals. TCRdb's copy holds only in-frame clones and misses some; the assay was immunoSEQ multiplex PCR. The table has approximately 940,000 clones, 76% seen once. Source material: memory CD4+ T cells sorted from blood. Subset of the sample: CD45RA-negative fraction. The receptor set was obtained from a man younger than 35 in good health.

The DNA for the CDR3 is TGTGCCAGCAGCATTCAGGGTGTGGGCACCGGGGAGCTGTTTTTT. Amino acids: CASSIQGVGTGELFF. This chain connects TRBV7-2 to TRBJ2-2; D perhaps matches TRBD1 (5 bases). Germline CDR1 is SGHTA and CDR2 is FQGNSA. The CDR3 runs 15 residues. V dropped 5 bases and J dropped 4 bases, with 14 bases sitting between them.

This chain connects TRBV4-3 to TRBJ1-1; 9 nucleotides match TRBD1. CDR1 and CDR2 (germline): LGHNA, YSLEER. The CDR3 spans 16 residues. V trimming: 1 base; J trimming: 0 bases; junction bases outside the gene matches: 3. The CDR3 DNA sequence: TGCGCCAGCAGCCAAGTACAGGGGGCCATGAACACTGAAGCTTTCTTT. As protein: CASSQVQGAMNTEAFF.

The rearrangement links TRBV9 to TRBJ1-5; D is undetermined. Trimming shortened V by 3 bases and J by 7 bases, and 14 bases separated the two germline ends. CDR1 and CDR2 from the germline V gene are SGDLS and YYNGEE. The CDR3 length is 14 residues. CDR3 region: CASSAGSGGQPQHF. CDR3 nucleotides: TGTGCCAGCAGCGCAGGTTCCGGAGGACAGCCCCAGCATTTT.

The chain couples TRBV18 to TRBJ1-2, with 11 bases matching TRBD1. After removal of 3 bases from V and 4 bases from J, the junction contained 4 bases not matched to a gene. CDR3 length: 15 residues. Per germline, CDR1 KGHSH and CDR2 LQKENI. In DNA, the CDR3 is TGTGCCAGCTCACCCGGACAGGGGGCCACCTATGGCTACACCTTC. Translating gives CASSPGQGATYGYTF.

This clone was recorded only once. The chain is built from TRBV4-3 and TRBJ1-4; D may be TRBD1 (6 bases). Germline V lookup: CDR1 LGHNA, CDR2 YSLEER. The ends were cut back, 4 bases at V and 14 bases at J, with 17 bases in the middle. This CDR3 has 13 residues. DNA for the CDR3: TGCGCCAGCAGCCCCGACAGGAACCGAGGGCTGTTTTTT. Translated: CASSPDRNRGLFF.

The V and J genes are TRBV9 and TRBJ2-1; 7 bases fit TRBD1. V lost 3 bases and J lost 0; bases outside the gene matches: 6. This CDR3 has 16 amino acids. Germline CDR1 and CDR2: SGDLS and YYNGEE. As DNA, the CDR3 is TGTGCCAGCAGCGAGGGACAGATGAGCTCCTACAATGAGCAGTTCTTC. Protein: CASSEGQMSSYNEQFF.

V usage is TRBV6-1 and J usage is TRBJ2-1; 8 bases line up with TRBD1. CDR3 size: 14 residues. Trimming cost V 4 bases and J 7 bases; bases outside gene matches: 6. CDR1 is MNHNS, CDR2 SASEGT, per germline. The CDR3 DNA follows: TGTGCCAGCAGTGTTATACAGGGGGTGAATGAGCAGTTCTTC. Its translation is CASSVIQGVNEQFF.

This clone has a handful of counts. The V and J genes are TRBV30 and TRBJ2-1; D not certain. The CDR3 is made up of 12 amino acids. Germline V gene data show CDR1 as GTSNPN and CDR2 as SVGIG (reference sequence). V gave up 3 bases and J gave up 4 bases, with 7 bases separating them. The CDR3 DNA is TGTGCCTGGAGATGGCAGTACAATGAGCAGTTCTTC. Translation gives CAWRWQYNEQFF. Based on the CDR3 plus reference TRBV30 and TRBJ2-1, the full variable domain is SQTIHQWPATLVQPVGSPLSLECTVEGTSNPNLYWYRQAAGRGLQLLFYSVGIGQISSEVPQNLSASRPQDRQFILSSKKLLLSDSGFYLCAWRWQYNEQFFGPGTRLTVL.

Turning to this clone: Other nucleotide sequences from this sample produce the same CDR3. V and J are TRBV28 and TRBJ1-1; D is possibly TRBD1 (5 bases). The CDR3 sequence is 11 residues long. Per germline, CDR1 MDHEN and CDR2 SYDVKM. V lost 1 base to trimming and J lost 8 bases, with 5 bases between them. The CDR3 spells CASSLYREAFF. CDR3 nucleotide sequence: TGTGCCAGCAGTTTATACAGGGAAGCTTTCTTT.

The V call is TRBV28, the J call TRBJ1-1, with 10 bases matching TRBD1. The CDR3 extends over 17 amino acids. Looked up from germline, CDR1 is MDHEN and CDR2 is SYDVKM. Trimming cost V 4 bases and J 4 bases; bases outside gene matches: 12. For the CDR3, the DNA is TGTGCCAGCAGTTCGTATCAATCGGGACAGGGGAGCACTGAAGCTTTCTTT. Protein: CASSSYQSGQGSTEAFF. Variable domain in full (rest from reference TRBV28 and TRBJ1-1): DVKVTQSSRYLVKRTGEKVFLECVQDMDHENMFWYRQDPGLGLRLIYFSYDVKMKEKGDIPEGYSVSREKKERFSLILESASTNQTSMYLCASSSYQSGQGSTEAFFGQGTRLTVV.

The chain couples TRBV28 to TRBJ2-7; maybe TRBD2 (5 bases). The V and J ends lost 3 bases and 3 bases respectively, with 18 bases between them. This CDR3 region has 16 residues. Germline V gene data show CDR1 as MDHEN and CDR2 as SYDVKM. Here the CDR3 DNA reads TGTGCCAGCAGTTTTGACCCCCCGAGAGGGAACTACGAGCAGTACTTC. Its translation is CASSFDPPRGNYEQYF.

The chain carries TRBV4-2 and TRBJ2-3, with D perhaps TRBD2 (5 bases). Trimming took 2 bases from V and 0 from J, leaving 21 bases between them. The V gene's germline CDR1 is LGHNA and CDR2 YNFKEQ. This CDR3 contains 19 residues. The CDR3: CASSQSGRSDPTSTDTQYF. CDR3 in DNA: TGTGCCAGCAGCCAAAGTGGGCGTAGCGACCCTACTAGCACAGATACGCAGTATTTT.

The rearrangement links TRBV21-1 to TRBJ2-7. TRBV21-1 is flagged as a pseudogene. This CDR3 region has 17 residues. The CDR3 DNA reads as TGTGCTCAGTACAGGCGGGCCCAAAGCCCCCCATCCTACGAGCAGTACTTC. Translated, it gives CAQYRRAQSPPSYEQYF.

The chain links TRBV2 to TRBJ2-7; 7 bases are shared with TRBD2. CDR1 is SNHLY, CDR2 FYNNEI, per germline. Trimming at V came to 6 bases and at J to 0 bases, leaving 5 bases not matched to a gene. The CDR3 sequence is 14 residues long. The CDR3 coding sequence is TGTGCCAGCAGCCGAGCGGGACTCTCCTACGAGCAGTACTTC. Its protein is CASSRAGLSYEQYF.

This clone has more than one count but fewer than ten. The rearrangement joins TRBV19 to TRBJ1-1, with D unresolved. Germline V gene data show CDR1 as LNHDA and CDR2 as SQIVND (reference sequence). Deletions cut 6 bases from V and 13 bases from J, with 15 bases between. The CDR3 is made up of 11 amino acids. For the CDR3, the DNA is TGTGCCAGTAGGAGAGGGTCTATAGATTTCTTT. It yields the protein CASRRGSIDFF.

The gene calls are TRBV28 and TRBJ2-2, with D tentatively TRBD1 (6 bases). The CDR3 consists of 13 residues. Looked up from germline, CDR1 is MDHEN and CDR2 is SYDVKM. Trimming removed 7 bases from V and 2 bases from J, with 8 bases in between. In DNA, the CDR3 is TGTGCCAGCAAACAGGGAAACACCGGGGAGCTGTTTTTT. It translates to CASKQGNTGELFF.

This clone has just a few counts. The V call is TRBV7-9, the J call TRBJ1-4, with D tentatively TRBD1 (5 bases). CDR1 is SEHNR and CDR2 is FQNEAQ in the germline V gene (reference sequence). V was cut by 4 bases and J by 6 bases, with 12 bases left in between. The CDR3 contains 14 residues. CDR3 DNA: TGTGCCAGCAGCTCGAGGGACGGGGATGAAAAACTGTTTTTT. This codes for CASSSRDGDEKLFF.

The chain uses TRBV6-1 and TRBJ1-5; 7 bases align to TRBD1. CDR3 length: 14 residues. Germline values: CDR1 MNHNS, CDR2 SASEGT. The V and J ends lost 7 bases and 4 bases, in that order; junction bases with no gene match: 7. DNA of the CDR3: TGTGCCAGCATACAGGGGTTGGGAAATCAGCCCCAGCATTTT. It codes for CASIQGLGNQPQHF.

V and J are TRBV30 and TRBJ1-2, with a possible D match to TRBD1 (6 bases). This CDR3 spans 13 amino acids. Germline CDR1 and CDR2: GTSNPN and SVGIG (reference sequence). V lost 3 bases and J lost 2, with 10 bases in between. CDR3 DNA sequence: TGTGCCTGGAGGGTAGGGGGGAACTATGGCTACACCTTC. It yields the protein CAWRVGGNYGYTF. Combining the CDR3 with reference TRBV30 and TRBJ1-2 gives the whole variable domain SQTIHQWPATLVQPVGSPLSLECTVEGTSNPNLYWYRQAAGRGLQLLFYSVGIGQISSEVPQNLSASRPQDRQFILSSKKLLLSDSGFYLCAWRVGGNYGYTFGSGTRLTVV.

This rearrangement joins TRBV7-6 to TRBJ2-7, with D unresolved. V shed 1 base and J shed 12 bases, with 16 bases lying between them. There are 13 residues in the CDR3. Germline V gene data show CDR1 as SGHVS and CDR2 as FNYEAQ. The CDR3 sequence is CASSLDETAPPYF. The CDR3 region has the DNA TGTGCCAGCAGCTTAGACGAAACGGCTCCCCCGTACTTC.

CDR3 amino acids: CASSLVPTSGYNEQFF. DNA for the CDR3: TGTGCCAGCAGCTTAGTCCCGACTAGCGGGTACAATGAGCAGTTCTTC. This sequence joins TRBV7-2 and TRBJ2-1, with 10 bases fitting TRBD2. The V segment lost 1 base and the J segment 4 bases; nucleotides outside the gene matches: 4. The CDR3 extends over 16 amino acids. CDR1 and CDR2 (germline): SGHTA, FQGNSA.

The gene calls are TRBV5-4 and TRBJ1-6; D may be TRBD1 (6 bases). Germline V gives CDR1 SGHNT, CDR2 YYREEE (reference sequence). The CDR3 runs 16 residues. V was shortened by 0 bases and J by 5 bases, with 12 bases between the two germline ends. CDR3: CASSLAADSDNSPLHF. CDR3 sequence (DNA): TGTGCCAGCAGCTTGGCCGCGGACAGTGATAATTCACCCCTCCACTTT.

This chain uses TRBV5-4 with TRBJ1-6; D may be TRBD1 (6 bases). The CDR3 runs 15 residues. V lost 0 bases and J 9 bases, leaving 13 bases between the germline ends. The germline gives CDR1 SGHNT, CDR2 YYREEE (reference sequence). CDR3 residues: CASSLEAGEASPLHF. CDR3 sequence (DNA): TGTGCCAGCAGCTTGGAGGCAGGGGAGGCTTCACCCCTCCACTTT. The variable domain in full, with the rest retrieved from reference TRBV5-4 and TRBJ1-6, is ETGVTQSPTHLIKTRGQQVTLRCSSQSGHNTVSWYQQALGQGPQFIFQYYREEENGRGNFPPRFSGLQFPNYSSELNVNALELDDSALYLCASSLEAGEASPLHFGNGTRLTVT.

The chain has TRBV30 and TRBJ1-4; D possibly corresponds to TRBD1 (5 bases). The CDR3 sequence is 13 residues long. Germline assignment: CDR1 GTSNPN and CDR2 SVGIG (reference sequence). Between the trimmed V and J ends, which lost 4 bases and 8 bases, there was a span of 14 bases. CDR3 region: CAWTKGVKEKLFF. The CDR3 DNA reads TGTGCCTGGACCAAAGGGGTAAAGGAAAAACTGTTTTTT.

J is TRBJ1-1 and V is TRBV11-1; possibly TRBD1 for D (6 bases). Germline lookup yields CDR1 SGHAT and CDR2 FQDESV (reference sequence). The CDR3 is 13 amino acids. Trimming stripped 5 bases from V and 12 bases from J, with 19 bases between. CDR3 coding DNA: TGTGCCAGCAGCCTCTCACAGGGAATCGCGACTTTCTTT. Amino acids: CASSLSQGIATFF.